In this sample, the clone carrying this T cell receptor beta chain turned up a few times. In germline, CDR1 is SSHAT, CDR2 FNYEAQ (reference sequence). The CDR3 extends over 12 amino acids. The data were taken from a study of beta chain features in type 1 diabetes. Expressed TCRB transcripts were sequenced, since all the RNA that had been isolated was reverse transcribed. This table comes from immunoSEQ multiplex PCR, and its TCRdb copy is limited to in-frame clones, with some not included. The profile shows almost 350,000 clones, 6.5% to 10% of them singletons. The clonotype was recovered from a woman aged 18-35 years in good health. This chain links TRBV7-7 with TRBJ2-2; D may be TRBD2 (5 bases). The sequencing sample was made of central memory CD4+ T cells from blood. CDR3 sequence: CASVLTPGELFF. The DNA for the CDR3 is TGTGCTAGCGTCCTCACCCCCGGGGAGCTGTTTTTT.